This T cell receptor beta chain was identified during a study of sequential checkpoint blockade in melanoma. Treatment meaning: randomized to nivolumab then ipilimumab (arm A) or the reverse (arm B). Patients had received no earlier DNA-damaging chemotherapy. PBMC sorting kept live CD3+CD8+ cells without CD19 or CD56. Using immunoSEQ multiplex PCR, the repertoire was profiled, and TCRdb retains in-frame clones only, with some absent. The sample has 15,000 to 20,000 clones, around 94% seen once. The CDR3 runs to 18 residues. Per germline, CDR1 MGHRA and CDR2 YSYEKL. Trimming removed 4 bases from V and 2 bases from J, with 23 bases in between.

This receptor was obtained from a human donor with melanoma. The input for sequencing was CD8+ T cells sorted from blood (inferred from file names), taken from a patient given nivolumab and ipilimumab in sequence. The chain is built from TRBV4-1 and TRBJ1-2; D unclear. The CDR3 loop reads CASSLAPSSPEPNYGYTF. The DNA for the CDR3 is TGCGCCAGCAGCCTAGCACCGTCCTCACCCGAGCCCAACTATGGCTACACCTTC.